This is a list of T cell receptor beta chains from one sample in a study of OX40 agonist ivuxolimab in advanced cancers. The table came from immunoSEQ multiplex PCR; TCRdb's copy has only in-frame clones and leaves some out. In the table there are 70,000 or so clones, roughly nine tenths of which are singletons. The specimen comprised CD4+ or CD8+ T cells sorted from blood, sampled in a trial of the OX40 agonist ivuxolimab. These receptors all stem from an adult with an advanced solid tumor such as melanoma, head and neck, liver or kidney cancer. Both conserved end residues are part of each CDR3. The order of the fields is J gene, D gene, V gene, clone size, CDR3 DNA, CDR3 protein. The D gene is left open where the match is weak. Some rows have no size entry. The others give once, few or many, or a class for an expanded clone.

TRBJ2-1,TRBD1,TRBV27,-,TGTGCCAGCAGTCCCGGGGACAGATTAACCTACAATGAGCAGTTCTTC,CASSPGDRLTYNEQFF
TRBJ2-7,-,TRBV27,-,TGTGCCAGCAGTCCATTGACGGTTCATAGCTCCTACGAGCAGTACTTC,CASSPLTVHSSYEQYF
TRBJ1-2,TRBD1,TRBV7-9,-,TGTGCCAGCAGCTTAGGGACAGGCCCCTATGGCTACACCTTC,CASSLGTGPYGYTF
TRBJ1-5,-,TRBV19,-,TGTGCCAGTAGTATATTGGGGAGCAATCAGCCCCAGCATTTT,CASSILGSNQPQHF
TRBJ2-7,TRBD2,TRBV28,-,TGTGCCAGCAGTTCGGGACTAGCCCACTACGAGCAGTACTTC,CASSSGLAHYEQYF
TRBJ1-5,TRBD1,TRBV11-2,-,TGTGCCAGCAGCGGGACAGGGGATAGCAATCAGCCCCAGCATTTT,CASSGTGDSNQPQHF
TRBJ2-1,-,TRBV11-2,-,TGTGCCAGCAGCTTAGCCAGGACTAACGAGCAGTTCTTC,CASSLARTNEQFF
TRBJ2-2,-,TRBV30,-,TGTGCCTGGACCCAATTTCTGGTACTTTCTAAAACCGGGGAGCTGTTTTTT,CAWTQFLVLSKTGELFF
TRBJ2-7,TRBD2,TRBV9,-,TGTGCCAGCAGCGTAGTAAGCGGGAGTATTCGCGAGCAGTACTTC,CASSVVSGSIREQYF
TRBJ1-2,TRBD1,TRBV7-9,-,TGTGCCAGCAGTTTGGGACAGGGGGCGGATGGCTACACCTTC,CASSLGQGADGYTF
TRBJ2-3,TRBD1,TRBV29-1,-,TGCAGCGTTGCCGGGACAGGGGTTTTCACAGATACGCAGTATTTT,CSVAGTGVFTDTQYF
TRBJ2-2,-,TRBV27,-,TGTGCCAGCACGGCGACCGGGGAGCTGTTTTTT,CASTATGELFF
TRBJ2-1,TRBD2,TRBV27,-,TGTGCCAGCAGTTCGGGACTAGCGGGTCTCAATGAGCAGTTCTTC,CASSSGLAGLNEQFF
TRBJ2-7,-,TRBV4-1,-,TGCGCCAGCAGCCAAGATCGATCGGGGTTCTACGAGCAGTACTTC,CASSQDRSGFYEQYF
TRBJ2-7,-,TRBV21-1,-,TGTGCCAGCAGCAAAGACGACACTATCCACGAGCAGTACTTC,CASSKDDTIHEQYF
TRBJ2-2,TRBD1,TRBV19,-,TGTGCCAGTGACTACAATACAGGGGCCACCGGGGAGCTGTTTTTT,CASDYNTGATGELFF
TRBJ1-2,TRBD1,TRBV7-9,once,TGTGCCAGCAGCAGGGTGGGACAGGGGAACTATGGCTACACCTTC,CASSRVGQGNYGYTF
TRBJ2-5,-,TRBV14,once,TGTGCCAGCAGCCAAGATCCCAACAGGAACCAAGAGACCCAGTACTTC,CASSQDPNRNQETQYF